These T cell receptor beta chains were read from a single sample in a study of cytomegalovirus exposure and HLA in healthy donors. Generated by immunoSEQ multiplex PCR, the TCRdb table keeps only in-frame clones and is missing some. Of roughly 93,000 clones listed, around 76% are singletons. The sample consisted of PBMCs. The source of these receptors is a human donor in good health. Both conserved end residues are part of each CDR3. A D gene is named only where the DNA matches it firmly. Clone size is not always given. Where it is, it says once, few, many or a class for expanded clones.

CDR3nt: TGTGCCATCAGTCCTATTTCGAATGAGCAGTTCTTC; CDR3aa: CAISPISNEQFF; abundance: NA; j_gene: TRBJ2-1; v_gene: TRBV10-3; d_gene: NA
CDR3nt: TGTGCCAGCAGTTTGGACAGGGCGTTAGAGACCCAGTACTTC; CDR3aa: CASSLDRALETQYF; abundance: NA; j_gene: TRBJ2-5; v_gene: TRBV6-1; d_gene: TRBD1
CDR3nt: TGCGCCAGCAGCTTGGGGACTAGGGGTGAGGAGACCCAGTACTTC; CDR3aa: CASSLGTRGEETQYF; abundance: few; j_gene: TRBJ2-5; v_gene: TRBV5-1; d_gene: TRBD2
CDR3nt: TGTGCCAGCAGTCCCGGGACAGGGGGCGGCTACACCTTC; CDR3aa: CASSPGTGGGYTF; abundance: NA; j_gene: TRBJ1-2; v_gene: TRBV2; d_gene: TRBD1
CDR3nt: TGTTCCAGCAGCGAAGTGAGGGAGACCCAGTACTTC; CDR3aa: CSSSEVRETQYF; abundance: NA; j_gene: TRBJ2-5; v_gene: TRBV7-9; d_gene: NA
CDR3nt: TGCGCCAGCAGCTCGCGGGACAGGACCTACGAGCAGTACTTC; CDR3aa: CASSSRDRTYEQYF; abundance: NA; j_gene: TRBJ2-7; v_gene: TRBV5-1; d_gene: TRBD1
CDR3nt: TGTGCCAGCAGTGAACTAGCGGGGGGGCCAGAGACCCAGTACTTC; CDR3aa: CASSELAGGPETQYF; abundance: NA; j_gene: TRBJ2-5; v_gene: TRBV6-1; d_gene: TRBD2
CDR3nt: TGTGCCAGCAGCTTAGATGGGAGGTATGCGGATACGCAGTATTTT; CDR3aa: CASSLDGRYADTQYF; abundance: NA; j_gene: TRBJ2-3; v_gene: TRBV11-3; d_gene: NA
CDR3nt: TGCAGCGTTGACTCCCCTCATGGAGAAGCAACTAATGAAAAACTGTTTTTT; CDR3aa: CSVDSPHGEATNEKLFF; abundance: NA; j_gene: TRBJ1-4; v_gene: TRBV29-1; d_gene: NA
CDR3nt: TGTGCCAGCAGTGAACGGCCAGGCCTGGCACCCCTCCACTTT; CDR3aa: CASSERPGLAPLHF; abundance: NA; j_gene: TRBJ1-6; v_gene: TRBV6-1; d_gene: NA